One and the same sample provided the 28 T cell receptor beta chains below, sequenced in a study of T cell responses to AZD1222 COVID-19 vaccine. Clones were read by immunoSEQ multiplex PCR, and TCRdb kept only the in-frame ones, dropping some. The table records about 84,000 clones, nearly 90% of them present only once. Sequenced material: peripheral blood, taken on day 0 of AZD1222 vaccination. All receptors come from an adult in good health.

The chain links TRBV12-3 or TRBV12-4 to TRBJ1-5; the D is unclear. The CDR3 spans 12 residues. Trimming took 1 base from V and 6 from J, leaving 4 bases between them. The CDR3 sequence is CASSLGVQPQHF. In DNA, the CDR3 is TGTGCCAGCAGTTTAGGGGTTCAGCCCCAGCATTTT.

The J gene is TRBJ1-2, the V gene TRBV30, with TRBD1 as a possible D gene (5 bases). Trimming cost V 0 bases and J 4 bases, with 12 bases left between them. CDR3 length equals 14 residues. From germline, CDR1 is GTSNPN and CDR2 SVGIG (reference sequence). The CDR3 region is CAWSVRDGTYGYTF. CDR3 nucleotides: TGTGCCTGGAGTGTACGGGACGGTACCTATGGCTACACCTTC. Based on the CDR3 plus reference TRBV30 and TRBJ1-2, the full variable domain is SQTIHQWPATLVQPVGSPLSLECTVEGTSNPNLYWYRQAAGRGLQLLFYSVGIGQISSEVPQNLSASRPQDRQFILSSKKLLLSDSGFYLCAWSVRDGTYGYTFGSGTRLTVV.

As to this clone: The same CDR3 also results from other DNA sequences found in this sample. J is TRBJ1-5 and V is TRBV9; D uncertain. Per germline, CDR1 SGDLS and CDR2 YYNGEE. This CDR3 has 14 residues. Trimming took off 1 base at V and 1 base at J, with 6 bases between the two ends. The CDR3 coding sequence is TGTGCCAGCAGCGTAACCGGGAGCAATCAGCCCCAGCATTTT. It encodes CASSVTGSNQPQHF.

Here the CDR3 DNA reads TGTGCCAGCACGGAGTCAGGGCGAAGAGAGACCCAGTACTTC. This translates into CASTESGRRETQYF. This chain connects TRBV6-5 to TRBJ2-5, with a weak D call TRBD1 (5 bases). The V end was cut by 7 bases, the J end by 4 bases, with 16 bases between. This CDR3 has 14 amino acids. Germline-derived CDR1 and CDR2 are MNHEY and SVGAGI.

This sequence joins TRBV6-5 and TRBJ1-4; no clear D gene. The length of the CDR3 is 15 residues. Deletions cut 5 bases from V and 0 bases from J, with 10 bases between. The germline V gene encodes CDR1 MNHEY and CDR2 SVGAGI. The CDR3 sequence is CASSTASATNEKLFF. The CDR3 nucleotides read TGTGCCAGCAGTACGGCTTCAGCAACTAATGAAAAACTGTTTTTT.

This CDR3 is CASSLWIGTQYF. CDR3 coding DNA: TGTGCCAGCAGTCTCTGGATAGGGACCCAGTACTTC. The gene calls are TRBV12-3 or TRBV12-4 and TRBJ2-5; D call uncertain. V lost 5 bases, J lost 7 bases, and 11 bases lay in between. The CDR3 is made up of 12 amino acids.

This chain uses TRBV7-9 with TRBJ1-2, with 9 bases fitting TRBD1. This CDR3 spans 14 amino acids. Trimming removed 4 bases from V and 6 bases from J; junction bases left unmatched: 6. Germline-derived CDR1 and CDR2 are SEHNR and FQNEAQ (reference sequence). The DNA of the CDR3 is TGTGCCAGCAGCTGGGGACAGGGCGGCGATGGCTACACCTTC. Translation gives CASSWGQGGDGYTF.

The gene calls are TRBV12-3 or TRBV12-4 and TRBJ1-2; a possible D gene is TRBD1 (5 bases). The CDR3 covers 13 residues. Deletions cut 6 bases from V and 2 bases from J, with 10 bases between. The CDR3: CASRRGLNYGYTF. The CDR3 nucleotides read TGTGCCAGCAGGAGGGGCCTAAACTATGGCTACACCTTC.

This clone was detected a few times. The chain couples TRBV19 to TRBJ1-3; D is possibly TRBD1 (5 bases). The V gene lost 8 bases and the J gene lost 0 bases, with 11 bases spanning the gap. Germline-derived CDR1 and CDR2 are LNHDA and SQIVND (reference sequence). This CDR3 region has 14 residues. CDR3 region: CASSLGDSGNTIYF. CDR3 in DNA: TGTGCCAGTTCCTTGGGGGACTCTGGAAACACCATATATTTT.

The chain has TRBV9 and TRBJ1-1; 7 bases agree with TRBD1. Trimming at V came to 3 bases and at J to 1 base, leaving 6 bases not matched to a gene. Germline CDR1 reads SGDLS; CDR2 reads YYNGEE. The CDR3 loop spans 15 amino acids. This CDR3 reads CASSGQGLPNTEAFF. The CDR3 DNA reads as TGTGCCAGCAGCGGACAGGGACTCCCGAACACTGAAGCTTTCTTT.

V gene TRBV11-1 combines with J gene TRBJ1-1, with D maybe TRBD1 (6 bases). Trimming removed 2 bases at V and 1 base at J, with 11 bases between. Per germline, CDR1 SGHAT and CDR2 FQDESV (reference sequence). This CDR3 region has 15 residues. The CDR3 DNA sequence: TGTGCCAGCAGCTTATCGGACAGTAAGAACACTGAAGCTTTCTTT. Amino acids: CASSLSDSKNTEAFF.

The V gene is TRBV4-2, the J gene TRBJ1-1; tentative D call: TRBD1 (6 bases). V gave up 3 bases and J gave up 6 bases, with 14 bases separating them. Germline values: CDR1 LGHNA, CDR2 YNFKEQ. This CDR3 spans 14 amino acids. The CDR3 bases are TGTGCCAGCAGCCATACCGGCAGGGGCGCTGAAGCTTTCTTT. Residues: CASSHTGRGAEAFF.

CDR3 amino acids: CASTDTGELFF. CDR3 in DNA: TGTGCCAGCACTGACACCGGGGAGCTGTTTTTT. V gene TRBV7-3 combines with J gene TRBJ2-2; no clear D. Trimming took 7 bases from V and 3 from J, leaving 3 bases between them. Germline V CDR1 and CDR2: SGHTA, FQGTGA. The CDR3 is 11 amino acids.

V usage is TRBV7-2 and J usage is TRBJ2-5; D is possibly TRBD2 (5 bases). V was shortened by 0 bases and J by 2 bases, with 10 bases between the two germline ends. The germline gives CDR1 SGHTA, CDR2 FQGNSA. The CDR3 is made up of 15 amino acids. Here the CDR3 DNA reads TGTGCCAGCAGCTTAGCTTTCCTAGCTCAAGAGACCCAGTACTTC. Its translation: CASSLAFLAQETQYF.

The chain has TRBV3-1 (or the pseudogene TRBV3-2) and TRBJ1-3; tentative D call: TRBD1 (6 bases). V was shortened by 3 bases and J by 4 bases, with 7 bases between the two germline ends. Germline V gene data show CDR1 as LGHDT and CDR2 as YNNKEL (reference sequence). This CDR3 has 13 amino acids. CDR3 in amino acids: CASSQGAGNTIYF. CDR3 DNA sequence: TGTGCCAGCAGCCAGGGGGCCGGAAACACCATATATTTT.

This rearrangement joins TRBV28 to TRBJ1-5; no clear D. Looked up from germline, CDR1 is MDHEN and CDR2 is SYDVKM. The germline V and J ends were trimmed by 2 bases and 7 bases, with 6 bases remaining between them. The CDR3 extends over 12 amino acids. CDR3 nucleotides: TGTGCCAGCAGTTTAAAAGTCCAGCCCCAGCATTTT. Its translation is CASSLKVQPQHF.

This clone was recorded once. The chain carries TRBV18 and TRBJ2-7; D is perhaps TRBD1 (5 bases). Trimming pared 5 bases from V and 5 bases from J, leaving 10 bases between. The germline gives CDR1 KGHSH, CDR2 LQKENI. The CDR3 has 12 residues. CDR3 residues: CASSAGIHEQYF. The DNA of the CDR3 is TGTGCCAGCTCAGCAGGGATCCACGAGCAGTACTTC.

The genes are TRBV7-3 and TRBJ1-1, with D possibly matching TRBD1 (6 bases). Trimming took off 5 bases at V and 4 bases at J, with 11 bases between the two ends. Germline values: CDR1 SGHTA, CDR2 FQGTGA. The CDR3 totals 13 residues. In DNA form, the CDR3 reads TGTGCCAGCAGCCCACAGGGTGGCACTGAAGCTTTCTTT. Its translation: CASSPQGGTEAFF.

The CDR3 here is CASSQAGLLYNEQFF. CDR3 DNA: TGCGCCAGCAGCCAAGCTGGACTCCTCTACAATGAGCAGTTCTTC. The V and J genes are TRBV4-3 and TRBJ2-1, with a weak D call TRBD2 (5 bases). Trimming stripped 1 base from V and 3 bases from J, with 10 bases between. This CDR3 has 15 residues. Germline V lookup: CDR1 LGHNA, CDR2 YSLEER.

The genes are TRBV18 and TRBJ1-6; possibly TRBD1 for D (5 bases). Trimming left V 4 bases short and J 7 bases short, with 29 bases between. The CDR3 spans 20 residues. Germline CDR1 and CDR2: KGHSH and LQKENI. The CDR3 protein is CASSRNTMLRGEGMNSPLHF. Written as DNA, the CDR3 is TGTGCCAGCTCACGAAACACGATGCTCCGGGGGGAGGGTATGAATTCACCCCTCCACTTT.

CDR3 coding DNA: TGCGCCAGCAGCTTGGAAGCTCGGGGATTGGGTACTGAAGCTTTCTTT. It yields the protein CASSLEARGLGTEAFF. The V gene is TRBV5-1, the J gene TRBJ1-1; D unresolved. With 0 bases removed from V and 5 bases from J, the gap between germline ends came to 17 bases. Germline-derived CDR1 and CDR2 are SGHRS and YFSETQ. The CDR3 loop spans 16 amino acids.

DNA for the CDR3: TGCAGCGAAGGGAGTGGTTATGGCTACACCTTC. Encoded protein: CSEGSGYGYTF. J is TRBJ1-2 and V is TRBV29-1; D unresolved. V lost 7 bases and J 5 bases, leaving 11 bases between the germline ends. Germline V gives CDR1 SQVTM, CDR2 ANQGSEA. The CDR3 has 11 residues.

V and J are TRBV7-6 and TRBJ2-1; D is perhaps TRBD2 (6 bases). Trimming left V 1 base short and J 5 bases short, with 12 bases between. This CDR3 has 15 residues. The germline V gene has CDR1 SGHVS and CDR2 FNYEAQ. CDR3 bases: TGTGCCAGCAGCTTAGAGGGTAGCGGCCACAATGAGCAGTTCTTC. It yields the protein CASSLEGSGHNEQFF.

The chain employs TRBV5-1 and TRBJ2-2, with D maybe TRBD1 (6 bases). The CDR3 consists of 15 residues. Germline assignment: CDR1 SGHRS and CDR2 YFSETQ. V was pared by 3 bases and J by 0 bases, with 9 bases between. The CDR3 loop is CASSSDSANTGELFF. The CDR3 DNA sequence: TGCGCCAGCAGCTCGGACAGCGCGAACACCGGGGAGCTGTTTTTT.

V and J are TRBV7-2 and TRBJ1-4; D unclear. The CDR3 totals 16 residues. CDR1 is SGHTA, CDR2 FQGNSA, per germline. V was trimmed by 5 bases and J by 0 bases, leaving 13 bases between them. The DNA for the CDR3 is TGTGCCAGCAGCGTCCACCACAGCGCAACTAATGAAAAACTGTTTTTT. It translates to CASSVHHSATNEKLFF.

A single count supports this clone. The rearrangement uses TRBV5-1 and TRBJ1-3; 9 bases line up with TRBD1. The CDR3 totals 16 residues. Germline trimming cut 0 bases from V and 4 bases from J; bases unmatched to any gene: 5. In germline, CDR1 is SGHRS, CDR2 YFSETQ. This CDR3 reads CASSLVGQGYGNTIYF. The CDR3, as DNA: TGCGCCAGCAGCTTGGTGGGACAGGGATACGGAAACACCATATATTTT.

The CDR3 DNA sequence: TGTGCCAGCAGCTTCAGGGTGAACACTGAAGCTTTCTTT. Translating it yields CASSFRVNTEAFF. This chain joins TRBV7-3 and TRBJ1-1; a possible D gene is TRBD1 (5 bases). This CDR3 comprises 13 residues. Germline V gene lookup returns CDR1 SGHTA and CDR2 FQGTGA. V was clipped by 3 bases and J by 0 bases, with 5 bases between them.

V usage is TRBV12-3 or TRBV12-4 and J usage is TRBJ1-1; D gene unclear. Trimming left V 6 bases short and J 3 bases short, with 11 bases between. This CDR3 is built from 13 residues. CDR3 amino acids: CASRPNGYTEAFF. The CDR3 DNA reads as TGTGCCAGCAGACCCAACGGGTACACTGAAGCTTTCTTT.